This entry features one T cell receptor (beta chain) sequence. Its antigen is undetermined. This entry comes from a study of cytomegalovirus exposure and HLA in healthy donors. The ends lost 4 bases at V and 4 bases at J; junction bases unmatched: 9. CDR1 is SQVTM, CDR2 ANQGSEA, per germline. CDR3 size: 14 residues. PCR employed 60 Vbeta and 13 Jbeta primers. Sequencing used immunoSEQ multiplex PCR; TCRdb keeps in-frame clones, though not all of them. This sample has more than 150,000 clones; 80% occur once, and the top ten carry about 0.64%. Regarding donors, all were healthy bone marrow donors. Whole-study results and caveats: Looking again later, the authors saw that most CMV-associated TCR beta chains seemed HLA-restricted.

This sequence joins TRBV29-1 and TRBJ2-7; 8 bases line up with TRBD2. The sequencing input was PBMCs. The receptor was isolated from a boy aged 5-17 years in good health and CMV-seronegative. The CDR3 DNA follows: TGCAGCGTTGCGGGGGGGCCAGGTGCATACGAGCAGTACTTC. It yields the protein CSVAGGPGAYEQYF.